These 10 T cell receptor beta chains were sequenced from one sample in a study of T cell repertoires in cytomegalovirus infection. Their antigen targets remain unknown. MiXCR was run by TCRdb on the reads, yielding one entry per CDR3 protein. The data show 100,000 or so distinct CDR3 sequences, approximately 32% seen once. The sequenced sample was CD8+ T cells from cultured PBMCs, obtained from culture after CMV antigen stimulation. All receptors come from a human donor in good health (CMV status not recorded). Some clones in this sample may be carry-over from other donors' samples.

This clonotype was observed a few times. The CDR3 DNA sequence: TGTGCCAGCAGCCTCCCTGCCCCCTACGAGCAGTACTTC. This gives the protein CASSLPAPYEQYF. V and J are TRBV5-6 and TRBJ2-7; D remains ambiguous. Trimming removed 4 bases at V and 2 bases at J, with 10 bases between. The CDR3 has 13 residues. Germline V lookup: CDR1 SGHDT, CDR2 YYEEEE.

This clonotype was observed a single time. The chain carries TRBV20-1 and TRBJ2-1, with 11 bases fitting TRBD2. The CDR3 sequence is 15 residues long. Germline lookup yields CDR1 DFQATT and CDR2 SNEGSKA (reference sequence). The V and J ends lost 5 bases and 4 bases, in that order; junction bases with no gene match: 7. The CDR3 loop reads CSAFSGGAPYNEQFF. CDR3 bases: TGCAGTGCTTTTAGCGGGGGGGCCCCATACAATGAGCAGTTCTTC.

V and J are TRBV4-2 and TRBJ1-3, with a weak D call TRBD1 (5 bases). With 3 bases removed from V and 0 bases from J, the gap between germline ends came to 15 bases. The germline V gene has CDR1 LGHNA and CDR2 YNFKEQ. The CDR3 consists of 17 residues. The CDR3 protein is CASSHPGTESSGNTIYF. The CDR3 coding sequence is TGTGCCAGCAGCCATCCAGGGACGGAGAGCTCTGGAAACACCATATATTTT.

This clonotype has just a few counts. The chain has TRBV24-1 and TRBJ1-1; 7 nucleotides line up with TRBD1. J lost 6 bases, V lost 0 bases, and 0 bases had no gene match. Germline lookup yields CDR1 KGHDR and CDR2 SFDVKD. The CDR3 has 13 residues. CDR3 coding DNA: TGTGCCACCAGTGATTTGCAGGGGGCTGAAGCTTTCTTT. Protein product: CATSDLQGAEAFF.

This chain joins TRBV20-1 and TRBJ2-1; unclear D gene. The CDR3 spans 14 residues. V was shortened by 1 base and J by 5 bases, with 12 bases between the two germline ends. Germline V gives CDR1 DFQATT, CDR2 SNEGSKA (reference sequence). CDR3 protein: CSARGLVNDNEQFF. The CDR3 DNA reads as TGCAGTGCTAGAGGGTTAGTTAACGACAATGAGCAGTTCTTC.

The chain employs TRBV27 and TRBJ1-5; D is undetermined. The germline V gene has CDR1 MNHEY and CDR2 SMNVEV (reference sequence). The CDR3 totals 13 residues. The V end was cut by 2 bases, the J end by 5 bases, with 7 bases between. The CDR3 region has the DNA TGTGCCAGCAGTTTAATCGCGCATCAGCCCCAGCATTTT. This encodes CASSLIAHQPQHF.

This clonotype has more than one count but fewer than ten. CDR3 region: CAWSDPRGREGEQYF. The CDR3 region has the DNA TGTGCCTGGAGTGACCCGAGGGGGCGGGAAGGCGAGCAGTACTTC. The chain has TRBV30 and TRBJ2-7, with D possibly being TRBD1 (7 bases). This CDR3 comprises 15 residues. V was clipped by 1 base and J by 6 bases, with 19 bases between them. Germline values: CDR1 GTSNPN, CDR2 SVGIG (reference sequence).

This clonotype was seen only a few times. The chain has TRBV5-6 and TRBJ2-7, with 8 bases identical to TRBD1. The trim removed 3 bases at V and 2 bases at J, leaving 4 bases unmatched. The V gene's germline CDR1 is SGHDT and CDR2 YYEEEE. The CDR3 spans 14 residues. The CDR3 DNA reads TGTGCCAGCAGCTACGGGACAGGTACCTACGAGCAGTACTTC. It is translated as CASSYGTGTYEQYF.

This clonotype was seen repeatedly, ten times or more. The rearrangement uses TRBV7-9 and TRBJ2-1, with a weak D call TRBD1 (5 bases). The CDR3 length is 16 residues. The ends were cut back, 7 bases at V and 4 bases at J, with 20 bases in the middle. Germline V gene sequence: CDR1 SEHNR, CDR2 FQNEAQ (reference sequence). CDR3 in DNA: TGTGCCAGCAACCAGTGGCCAGGACACCATTACAATGAGCAGTTCTTC. Its protein is CASNQWPGHHYNEQFF.

This clonotype was seen only a few times. The chain employs TRBV7-8 and TRBJ2-5, with TRBD2 matching over 13 bases. The trim removed 1 base at V and 9 bases at J, leaving 14 bases unmatched. The length of the CDR3 is 18 residues. In germline, CDR1 is SGHVS, CDR2 FQNEAQ. The CDR3 spells CASSLVRLAGGPGDSQYF. CDR3 DNA sequence: TGTGCCAGCAGCTTAGTTAGACTAGCGGGGGGCCCTGGCGACTCCCAGTACTTC.